The rows below give T cell receptor beta chains drawn from one sample of a study of blood T cell repertoires in COVID-19. This table comes from immunoSEQ multiplex PCR, and its TCRdb copy is limited to in-frame clones, with some not included. The sample lists about 74,000 clones; approximately 80% were seen once. The source material was peripheral blood. Receptor source: a human donor in a cohort sampled during active COVID-19. Each CDR3 is given with its conserved first and last residue.

j_call: TRBJ2-1; v_call: TRBV24-1; cdr3_aa: CATSETSGKEVRYNEQFF
j_call: TRBJ2-7; v_call: TRBV12-3/TRBV12-4; cdr3_aa: CASSLGGRGEQYF
j_call: TRBJ2-7; v_call: TRBV10-1; cdr3_aa: CASSGTGNPYEQYF
j_call: TRBJ1-4; v_call: TRBV15; cdr3_aa: CATSRGQLNEKLFF
j_call: TRBJ2-7; v_call: TRBV15; cdr3_aa: CATSRVRQGSYEQYF
j_call: TRBJ2-1; v_call: TRBV11-2; cdr3_aa: CASSLAGDEQFF
j_call: TRBJ2-3; v_call: TRBV7-2; cdr3_aa: CASSTDRGYGTDTQYF
j_call: TRBJ1-5; v_call: TRBV6-1; cdr3_aa: CASSEGTVNQPQHF
j_call: TRBJ2-6; v_call: TRBV24-1; cdr3_aa: CATSTGQTNVLTF
j_call: TRBJ1-5; v_call: TRBV18; cdr3_aa: CASSPDRGGNQPQHF
j_call: TRBJ2-1; v_call: TRBV7-2; cdr3_aa: CASSPDRGRVDEQFF
j_call: TRBJ2-3; v_call: TRBV14; cdr3_aa: CASSQGLNTDTQYF
j_call: TRBJ2-6; v_call: TRBV19; cdr3_aa: CASSIAGTGANVLTF
j_call: TRBJ2-7; v_call: TRBV6-1; cdr3_aa: CASSDGFQRNYEQYF
j_call: TRBJ2-7; v_call: TRBV11-2; cdr3_aa: CASSLDRGAEQYF
j_call: TRBJ2-2; v_call: TRBV18; cdr3_aa: CASSPGTSGNTGELFF
j_call: TRBJ1-6; v_call: TRBV3-1/TRBV3-2; cdr3_aa: CASSHSVGRGNSPLHF
j_call: TRBJ2-5; v_call: TRBV7-9; cdr3_aa: CASRPLDTQETQYF
j_call: TRBJ2-7; v_call: TRBV5-6; cdr3_aa: CASSWAFSEQYF
j_call: TRBJ2-7; v_call: TRBV5-4; cdr3_aa: CAITGGNYEQYF
j_call: TRBJ2-3; v_call: TRBV27; cdr3_aa: CASSLYGTRQYF
j_call: TRBJ2-7; v_call: TRBV18; cdr3_aa: CASSPSTTSGTNEQYF
j_call: TRBJ2-7; v_call: TRBV30; cdr3_aa: CAWRATGTRGKEQYF
j_call: TRBJ2-7; v_call: TRBV19; cdr3_aa: CASSLEGGGSYEQYF
j_call: TRBJ2-6; v_call: TRBV28; cdr3_aa: CASMRPGQGASGANVLTF
j_call: TRBJ1-1; v_call: TRBV6-5; cdr3_aa: CASSSPGQGATEAFF
j_call: TRBJ2-1; v_call: TRBV28; cdr3_aa: CASSFPRTGSYNEQFF
j_call: TRBJ2-7; v_call: TRBV7-2; cdr3_aa: CASSLAARVEQYF
j_call: TRBJ2-7; v_call: TRBV19; cdr3_aa: CASSIQGATYEQYF
j_call: TRBJ2-1; v_call: TRBV5-1; cdr3_aa: CASSLASPLYNEQFF
j_call: TRBJ2-6; v_call: TRBV5-1; cdr3_aa: CASSDTASGANVLTF
j_call: TRBJ1-6; v_call: TRBV5-1; cdr3_aa: CASGDGGLNSPLHF
j_call: TRBJ2-7; v_call: TRBV18; cdr3_aa: CASSQGWTRDYEQYF
j_call: TRBJ2-7; v_call: TRBV7-9; cdr3_aa: CASSRSGDEQYF
j_call: TRBJ2-5; v_call: TRBV29-1; cdr3_aa: CSVEDHPGLAGSQETQYF
j_call: TRBJ2-3; v_call: TRBV7-9; cdr3_aa: CASSLVAGRPTDTQYF
j_call: TRBJ1-4; v_call: TRBV7-9; cdr3_aa: CASSWDRGPGKLFF
j_call: TRBJ2-7; v_call: TRBV6-5; cdr3_aa: CASTGTLYEQYF
j_call: TRBJ2-1; v_call: TRBV25-1; cdr3_aa: CASSDGQGENEQFF
j_call: TRBJ2-7; v_call: TRBV4-2; cdr3_aa: CASSLRQGDTYEQYF
j_call: TRBJ2-7; v_call: TRBV2; cdr3_aa: CASSNEGLAESYEQYF
j_call: TRBJ2-1; v_call: TRBV4-2; cdr3_aa: CASSQTALLNNEQFF
j_call: TRBJ2-7; v_call: TRBV19; cdr3_aa: CASTNGGPYEQYF
j_call: TRBJ2-3; v_call: TRBV6-2/TRBV6-3; cdr3_aa: CASSYFRERGTDTQYF
j_call: TRBJ2-7; v_call: TRBV10-3; cdr3_aa: CAISPSGGVASYEQYF
j_call: TRBJ1-5; v_call: TRBV7-2; cdr3_aa: CASSLAPTGIQPQHF
j_call: TRBJ2-3; v_call: TRBV19; cdr3_aa: CASNPSGADTQYF